The T cell receptor beta chain under discussion was sequenced for a study of cytomegalovirus exposure and HLA in healthy donors. General study results and limits: CMV serostatus was the sole immune exposure data available. It was assumed in the presence/absence analyses that sequencing depth was roughly uniform across donors. Evidence from a later analysis indicated that most CMV-associated TCR beta chains looked HLA-restricted.

This clone has more than one count but fewer than ten. As yet, its antigen is unknown. The CDR3 runs to 14 residues. The junction had 13 bases not matched to a gene; V was cut back by 7 bases and J by 7 bases. Germline values: CDR1 MDHEN, CDR2 SYDVKM. The PCR employed 60 Vbeta primers together with 13 Jbeta primers. Original processing notes: There were about 88 million unique TCR beta chains by a later count, and about 12 million of them were shared. Sequenced by immunoSEQ multiplex PCR; TCRdb stores in-frame clones only, minus some. That table furnishes V, J and clone size, whereas the DNA furnished D and trimming. The table lists 130,000 to 150,000 clones, roughly 78% of them singletons.

Sequences were obtained from PBMCs. The TCR originated in a female donor in good health and CMV-seronegative. The gene calls are TRBV28 and TRBJ2-7; 7 positions match TRBD1. CDR3 coding DNA: TGTGCCAGCAACTTACAGGGGAAGCCCCGAGAGCAGTACTTC. It specifies CASNLQGKPREQYF.